This T cell receptor (beta chain) was recorded in a study of shared clonotypes between healthy human individuals. Regarding the study as a whole: Memory subsets had estimated richness that was generally smaller than that of naive subsets.

Germline V gene lookup returns CDR1 MNHEY and CDR2 SMNVEV (reference sequence). This CDR3 is 13 amino acids long. V was shortened by 6 bases and J by 2 bases, with 11 bases between the two germline ends. Recent acute infections and vaccinations were absent in the healthy HIV-negative adult donors. Produced via immunoSEQ multiplex PCR; TCRdb's table is partial and in-frame only. The data show approximately 2.3 million clones, approximately 93% seen once. About this clone: Its cognate antigen is unknown.

Sequencing input: naive CD4+ T cells from PBMCs. Subset of the sample: CD45RA+ positively selected. V usage is TRBV27 and J usage is TRBJ2-7, with a weak D call TRBD2 (6 bases). The TCR comes from a man aged 18-30 years in good health. Some clones in this sample may be carry-over from other donors' samples. The CDR3 nucleotides read TGTGCCAGCAGCGCGGGACTCCCCTACGAGCAGTACTTC. Translating gives CASSAGLPYEQYF.